The sequence of this T cell receptor beta chain was determined in a study of CD8+ T cells in alopecia areata. V dropped 0 bases and J dropped 3 bases, with 14 bases sitting between them. The CDR3 extends over 15 amino acids. Per germline, CDR1 GTSNPN and CDR2 SVGIG (reference sequence). TCR sequencing used cDNA made by reverse transcription of extracted RNA. The table came from immunoSEQ multiplex PCR; TCRdb's copy has only in-frame clones and leaves some out. The sample shows over 120,000 clones, around 50% of them seen only once. Sequenced here: CD4+ T cells sorted from blood, sampled at week 0. This sequence joins TRBV30 and TRBJ2-5; a weak D match, TRBD1 (5 bases). The clonotype was recovered from a human donor with alopecia areata. The CDR3 DNA is TGTGCCTGGAGTGTATATGGGGCAGGGAAAGAGACCCAGTACTTC. Protein sequence: CAWSVYGAGKETQYF.